The 19 T cell receptor beta chains given below trace back to one sample, sequenced in a study of CD8+ T cells in alopecia areata. RNA was extracted and reverse transcribed into cDNA as the sequencing template. Sequenced by immunoSEQ multiplex PCR; TCRdb stores in-frame clones only, minus some. The repertoire consists of around 100,000 clones, none detected only once. Sequenced input: lesional skin. Receptor source: a C3H/HeJ mouse with alopecia areata. The strain bears MHC haplotype H2-k.

As for this clone: These gene names are mouse names. The read halts 4 residues ahead of the CDR3 end, with the missing end drawn from the germline J gene. The rearrangement links TRBV1 to TRBJ2-3; D is perhaps TRBD2 (6 bases). The CDR3 contains 16 residues. The germline V and J ends were trimmed by 0 bases and 1 base, with 11 bases remaining between them. From germline, CDR1 is NSQYPW and CDR2 LRSPGD (reference sequence). CDR3 sequence: CTCSADGGLGAETLYF. The part of the CDR3 DNA that was read is TGCACCTGCAGTGCAGATGGGGGACTTGGTGCAGAA.

This clone was seen only a few times. Gene and germline names: mouse. The DNA ends 4 residues before the CDR3 does, and the rest of the CDR3 is filled in from the germline J gene. This chain links TRBV13-3 with TRBJ2-2, with 9 bases fitting TRBD1. CDR1 and CDR2 from the germline V gene are NNHDY and SYVADS. The CDR3 runs 17 residues. Losses at the gene ends were 0 bases for V and 1 base for J; bases not matched to a gene: 4. The covered CDR3 bases are TGTGCCAGCAGTGATGCCCGGGACAGGGTAAACACCGGG. Translating it yields CASSDARDRVNTG. The whole CDR3 is CASSDARDRVNTGQLYF.

About this clone itself: Mouse names are used for the genes. The CDR3 goes on 4 residues after the read ends, and that part is filled in from the germline J gene. The chain is built from TRBV14 and TRBJ2-5; TRBD2 agrees at 9 bases. The CDR3 totals 14 residues. Germline trimming cut 4 bases from V and 2 bases from J; bases unmatched to any gene: 2. Germline V gene lookup returns CDR1 SGHDT and CDR2 FRDEAV. The CDR3 loop is CASSPGGVQDTQYF. Incomplete CDR3 DNA: TGTGCCAGCAGTCCTGGGGGGGTCCAAGAC. The whole variable domain, filled in from reference TRBV14 and TRBJ2-5, reads EAGVTQSPRYAVLQEGQAVSFWCDPISGHDTLYWYQQPRDQGPQLLVYFRDEAVIDNSQLPSDRFSAVRPKGTNSTLKIQSAKQGDTATYLCASSPGGVQDTQYFGPGTRLLVL.

This clone was detected a few times. Genes and germline come from the mouse. The CDR3 goes on 4 residues after the read ends, and that part is filled in from the germline J gene. V is TRBV19 and J is TRBJ1-4; possible D gene TRBD1, 5 bases. Trimming removed 4 bases at V and 0 bases at J, with 7 bases between. The CDR3 spans 14 residues. Germline V gives CDR1 FNHDT, CDR2 SITEND (reference sequence). Here the CDR3 reads CASSDRISNERLFF. The sequenced CDR3 bases are TGTGCCAGCAGTGACAGAATTTCCAACGAA.

This clone was picked up many times. Here the gene names and germline are mouse. The CDR3 end lies 4 residues beyond the end of the read and is filled in from the germline J gene. This chain connects TRBV13-3 to TRBJ2-7, with 9 bases identical to TRBD2. This CDR3 is 20 amino acids long. Looked up from germline, CDR1 is NNHDY and CDR2 is SYVADS. The V and J ends lost 0 bases and 0 bases, in that order; junction bases with no gene match: 16. The CDR3 bases that were read are TGTGCCAGCAGTGATGACGTGGCCTCAAGACTGGGGGCAAGCTCCTAT. This gives the protein CASSDDVASRLGASSY. The CDR3 as a whole reads CASSDDVASRLGASSYEQYF.

This clone was seen only a few times. The gene names given are mouse names. The CDR3 end is not reached by the read, which stops 4 residues before it; the germline J gene fills it in. The chain couples TRBV19 to TRBJ2-1; TRBD2 matches at 11 bases. This CDR3 spans 16 amino acids. Unmatched junction bases numbered 1, after V lost 0 bases and J lost 2 bases. Germline V gene data show CDR1 as FNHDT and CDR2 as SITEND (reference sequence). CDR3 loop: CASSIGLGGDYAEQFF. Incomplete CDR3 DNA: TGTGCCAGCAGTATAGGACTGGGGGGGGACTATGCT. Full variable domain (remainder filled in from reference TRBV19 and TRBJ2-1): GGIITQTPKFLIGQEGQKLTLKCQQNFNHDTMYWYRQDSGKGLRLIYYSITENDLQKGDLSEGYDASREKKSSFSLTVTSAQKNEMAVFLCASSIGLGGDYAEQFFGPGTRLTVL.

Concerning this clone itself: The protein in this entry is translated from the DNA; at residue 12 it differs from the protein listed in TCRdb. Gene names are mouse gene names. The read ends 3 residues shy of where the CDR3 ends; the end is completed using the germline J gene. The V gene is TRBV13-3, the J gene TRBJ1-6; weak D call: TRBD1 (6 bases). TRBJ1-6 is identified as an open reading frame with a role that is uncertain. The CDR3 totals 15 residues. Between the trimmed V and J ends, which lost 2 bases and 7 bases, there was a span of 13 bases. The V gene's germline CDR1 is NNHDY and CDR2 SYVADS. CDR3 bases read: TGTGCCAGCAGTGACGCCGGGACATGGAATTCGCCC. This translates into CASSDAGTWNSP. The whole CDR3 is CASSDAGTWNSPLYF.

As for this clone: Mouse gene names apply. The read finishes 4 residues shy of the CDR3 end, and the germline J gene is used to complete it. The V call is TRBV1, the J call TRBJ1-1; D perhaps matches TRBD1 (5 bases). CDR1 is NSQYPW and CDR2 is LRSPGD in the germline V gene (reference sequence). The length of the CDR3 is 16 residues. V was pared by 1 base and J by 3 bases, with 15 bases between. The CDR3 loop is CTCSAVPQGGDTEVFF. Incomplete CDR3 DNA: TGCACCTGCAGTGCAGTTCCCCAGGGAGGGGACACA. The full variable domain, with the rest looked up from reference TRBV1 and TRBJ1-1, is VTLLEQNPRWRLVPRGQAVNLRCILKNSQYPWMSWYQQDLQKQLQWLFTLRSPGDKEVKSLPGADYLATRVTDTELRLQVANMSQGRTLYCTCSAVPQGGDTEVFFGKGTRLTVV.

This clone was seen a few times. Gene and germline names: mouse. The CDR3 end falls 4 residues outside the read, so it is completed with the germline J gene. The chain combines TRBV13-3 with TRBJ2-4; TRBD2 matches at 8 bases. V shed 5 bases, J shed 1 base, and the junction held 6 bases outside the gene matches. The germline V gene encodes CDR1 NNHDY and CDR2 SYVADS. CDR3 size: 15 residues. CDR3 DNA (partial): TGTGCCAGCAGAGACTGGGGAGAGGGTCAAAAC. Translation: CASRDWGEGQN. In full, the CDR3 is CASRDWGEGQNTLYF.

This clone has only a few counts. Gene names and germline match the mouse. The read falls 4 residues short of the CDR3 end, and the missing part is taken from the germline J gene. The chain combines TRBV19 with TRBJ1-2, with D possibly TRBD1 on 5 matching bases. There are 13 residues in the CDR3. Deletions cut 5 bases from V and 4 bases from J, with 12 bases between. The V gene's germline CDR1 is FNHDT and CDR2 SITEND (reference sequence). CDR3 loop: CASSLREGSDYTF. CDR3 bases read: TGTGCCAGCAGCCTCAGGGAGGGCTCC.

The sample holds a few counts of this clone. At residue 11, TCRdb's protein disagrees with the DNA translation; the protein shown here derives from the DNA. Gene names and germline refer to mouse. The read falls 3 residues short of the CDR3 end, and the missing part is taken from the germline J gene. This chain connects TRBV13-3 to TRBJ1-6; the match to TRBD1 covers 7 bases. TRBJ1-6 is filed as an ORF, its function uncertain. The CDR3 totals 14 residues. The germline CDR1 and CDR2 sequences are NNHDY and SYVADS. V dropped 4 bases and J dropped 8; count of bases not matched to a gene: 6. The sequenced CDR3 bases are TGTGCCAGCAGTCCACAGGGGATAGATTCGCCC. This translates into CASSPQGIDSP. The full CDR3 sequence reads CASSPQGIDSPLYF.

This clone was seen only a few times. The gene names given are mouse names. The sequence runs out 4 residues before the end of the CDR3; the remainder is reconstructed from the germline J gene. J is TRBJ2-1 and V is TRBV19, with 7 bases that match TRBD1. CDR3 length: 14 amino acids. Germline assignment: CDR1 FNHDT and CDR2 SITEND (reference sequence). With V trimmed by 3 bases and J by 2 bases, 2 bases remained unmatched. The CDR3 sequence: CASSTGGYYAEQFF. The CDR3 bases that were read are TGTGCCAGCAGTACAGGGGGTTACTATGCT.

This clone occurred a few times. Germline and genes here are mouse. The read ends 4 residues shy of where the CDR3 ends; the end is completed using the germline J gene. The same CDR3 is also encoded by other DNA sequences in this sample. The V call is TRBV13-3, the J call TRBJ2-2, with 11 positions matching TRBD1. CDR3 length: 15 amino acids. With V trimmed by 4 bases and J by 4 bases, 3 bases remained unmatched. CDR1 is NNHDY, CDR2 SYVADS, per germline. The CDR3 bases that were read are TGTGCCAGCAGTCCGGGACAGGGGGGCACCGGG. Translating it yields CASSPGQGGTG. The complete CDR3 sequence is CASSPGQGGTGQLYF.

On this clone: Genes and germline are mouse. The read finishes 4 residues shy of the CDR3 end, and the germline J gene is used to complete it. J is TRBJ2-3 and V is TRBV19; weak D call: TRBD1 (6 bases). Germline values: CDR1 FNHDT, CDR2 SITEND (reference sequence). The CDR3 sequence is 14 residues long. V shed 2 bases and J shed 4 bases, with 11 bases lying between them. The sequenced part of the CDR3 DNA is TGTGCCAGCAGTATTTGGGACAACCCAGAA. Translation: CASSIWDNPE. The whole CDR3 reads CASSIWDNPETLYF.

Remarks on this clone: Here the gene names and germline are mouse. From the germline J gene comes the end of the CDR3, since the read stops 4 residues before it. This chain joins TRBV13-3 and TRBJ2-4, with TRBD2 matching over 9 bases. The junction had 4 bases not matched to a gene; V was cut back by 1 base and J by 1 base. Germline V gives CDR1 NNHDY, CDR2 SYVADS. This CDR3 region has 16 residues. The CDR3 sequence is CASSDSGGVGQNTLYF. The CDR3 bases that were read are TGTGCCAGCAGTGATTCTGGGGGGGTTGGTCAAAAC.

As regards this clone: The gene symbols are mouse symbols. From the germline J gene comes the end of the CDR3, since the read stops 4 residues before it. The chain couples TRBV13-3 to TRBJ1-2; 8 bases agree with TRBD1. With 3 bases clipped from V and 3 bases from J, the junction kept 7 bases outside the gene matches. CDR1 NNHDY and CDR2 SYVADS come from the germline V gene. CDR3 length: 15 residues. The part of the CDR3 DNA that was read is TGTGCCAGCAGTGGGAGCAGGGGGCGGGACTCC. Translated, it gives CASSGSRGRDS. The whole CDR3 region reads CASSGSRGRDSDYTF.

As regards this clone: Mouse gene names and germline throughout. Read sequence stops 4 residues before the CDR3 end, and the germline J gene provides the missing end. This chain joins TRBV13-3 and TRBJ1-2, with a tentative D call TRBD1 (6 bases). This CDR3 region has 14 residues. CDR1 NNHDY and CDR2 SYVADS come from the germline V gene. The CDR3 loop is CASSVTGGAIDYTF. The DNA read from the CDR3 is TGTGCCAGCAGTGTCACTGGGGGGGCGATC.

This clone came up many times. Gene names are the mouse ones. The read comes to an end 4 residues before the CDR3 does, leaving the germline J gene to fill in the end. The chain carries TRBV1 and TRBJ2-1; D might be TRBD1 (6 bases). Germline-derived CDR1 and CDR2 are NSQYPW and LRSPGD (reference sequence). The ends were cut back, 0 bases at V and 5 bases at J, with 11 bases in the middle. The CDR3 sequence is 15 residues long. The covered CDR3 bases are TGCACCTGCAGTGCAGATCCGGGACACAATGCT. Translation gives CTCSADPGHNA. The entire CDR3 is CTCSADPGHNAEQFF.

In its sample, this clone was seen a few times. The genes and germline here are from mouse. The read terminates 4 residues ahead of where the CDR3 ends, so the germline J gene completes it. The chain carries TRBV14 and TRBJ1-1; TRBD1 is a possible D gene (6 bases). V lost 5 bases and J 1 base, leaving 12 bases between the germline ends. The germline V gene has CDR1 SGHDT and CDR2 FRDEAV. The CDR3 sequence is 14 residues long. The CDR3 loop is CASRYAGVNTEVFF. The sequenced CDR3 bases are TGTGCCAGCAGATACGCAGGGGTAAACACA.